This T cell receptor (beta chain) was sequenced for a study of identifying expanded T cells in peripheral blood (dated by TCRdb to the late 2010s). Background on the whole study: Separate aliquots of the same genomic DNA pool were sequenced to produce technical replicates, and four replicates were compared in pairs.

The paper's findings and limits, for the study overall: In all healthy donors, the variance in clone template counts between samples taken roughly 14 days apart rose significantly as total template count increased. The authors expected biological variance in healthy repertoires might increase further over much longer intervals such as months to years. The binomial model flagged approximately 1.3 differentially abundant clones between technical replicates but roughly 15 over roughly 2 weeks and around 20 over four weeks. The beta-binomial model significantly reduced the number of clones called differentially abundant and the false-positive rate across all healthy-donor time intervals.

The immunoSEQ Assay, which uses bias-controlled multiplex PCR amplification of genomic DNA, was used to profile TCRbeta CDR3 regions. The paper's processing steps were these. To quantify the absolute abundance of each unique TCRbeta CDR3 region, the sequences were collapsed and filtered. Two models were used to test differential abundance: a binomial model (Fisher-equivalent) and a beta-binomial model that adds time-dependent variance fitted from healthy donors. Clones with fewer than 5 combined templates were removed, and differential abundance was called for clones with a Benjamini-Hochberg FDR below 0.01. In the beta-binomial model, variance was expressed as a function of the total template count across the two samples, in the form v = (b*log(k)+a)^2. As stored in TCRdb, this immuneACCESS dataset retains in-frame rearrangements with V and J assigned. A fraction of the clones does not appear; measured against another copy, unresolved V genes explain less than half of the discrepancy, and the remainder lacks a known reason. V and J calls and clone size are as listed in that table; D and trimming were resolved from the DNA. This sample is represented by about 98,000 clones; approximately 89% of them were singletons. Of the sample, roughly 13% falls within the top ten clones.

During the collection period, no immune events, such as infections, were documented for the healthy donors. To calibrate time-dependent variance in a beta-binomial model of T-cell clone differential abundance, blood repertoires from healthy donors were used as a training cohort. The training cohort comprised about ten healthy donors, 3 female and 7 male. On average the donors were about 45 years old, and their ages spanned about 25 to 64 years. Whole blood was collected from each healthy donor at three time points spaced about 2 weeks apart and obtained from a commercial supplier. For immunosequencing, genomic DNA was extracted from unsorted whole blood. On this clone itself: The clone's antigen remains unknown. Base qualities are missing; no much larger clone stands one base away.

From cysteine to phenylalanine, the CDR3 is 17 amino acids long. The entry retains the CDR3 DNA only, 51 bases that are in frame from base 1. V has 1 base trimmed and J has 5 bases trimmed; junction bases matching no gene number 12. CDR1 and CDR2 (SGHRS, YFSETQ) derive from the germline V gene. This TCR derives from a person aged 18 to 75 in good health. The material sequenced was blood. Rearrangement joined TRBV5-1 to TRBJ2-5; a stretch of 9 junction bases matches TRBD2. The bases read TGCGCCAGCAGCTTGTCGGTAGCGGGAGTGAATGGGGAGACCCAGTACTTC. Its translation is CASSLSVAGVNGETQYF.